These T cell receptor beta chains were read from a single sample in a study of cytomegalovirus exposure and HLA in healthy donors. Measured with immunoSEQ multiplex PCR; TCRdb has only the in-frame clones, and not every one. The sample includes about 160,000 clones, approximately 90% seen only once; the top ten take around 3%. The sample taken for sequencing was PBMCs. All receptors derive from a man aged 18 to 35 in good health and CMV-seronegative. Each CDR3 is given with its conserved first and last residue. A D gene is named only where the DNA matches it firmly. Clone size is given for some rows only: seen once, a few or many times, or a class if the clone is expanded.

>NA|NA|TRBJ1-1|TRBV2
TGTGCCAGCAGTGTCGAGACTTTTAACACTGAAGCTTTCTTT
CASSVETFNTEAFF
>NA|NA|TRBJ2-3|TRBV6-1
TGTGCCAGCAGTGAAGCGCGGCAAAACACGCAGTATTTT
CASSEARQNTQYF
>NA|NA|TRBJ1-4|TRBV6-5
TGTGCCAGCAGTTATGCGTCGGTGGAAAAACTGTTTTTT
CASSYASVEKLFF
>NA|NA|TRBJ1-3|TRBV27
TGTGCCAGCGGGACAAACCCTGGAAACACCATATATTTT
CASGTNPGNTIYF
>once|NA|TRBJ2-2|TRBV6-6
TGTGCCAGCAGTCCCCATACACGTCCGAACACCGGGGAGCTGTTTTTT
CASSPHTRPNTGELFF
>NA|TRBD2|TRBJ2-3|TRBV5-1
TGCGCCAGCAGGAAAGGGACTAGCGGGGGAACTAGCACAGATACGCAGTATTTT
CASRKGTSGGTSTDTQYF
>NA|TRBD1|TRBJ1-5|TRBV7-9
TGTGCCAGCAGCTCAAGGGACAGGGGATTTAATCAGCCCCAGCATTTT
CASSSRDRGFNQPQHF
>NA|TRBD2|TRBJ2-7|TRBV5-1
TGCGCCAGCAGCTTGGATCGGGGACTAGCGGGGACCTACGAGCAGTACTTC
CASSLDRGLAGTYEQYF
>NA|TRBD1|TRBJ1-5|TRBV19
TGTGCCAGTAATAATGGACAGGGGGAATACCAGCCCCAGCATTTT
CASNNGQGEYQPQHF
>NA|TRBD2|TRBJ2-7|TRBV7-9
TGTGCCAGCAGCTTACCGACTAGCGGGGGCTCCTACGAGCAGTACTTC
CASSLPTSGGSYEQYF
>NA|TRBD1|TRBJ1-1|TRBV25-1
TGTGCCAGCAGTGCTGACAGGGGGCTTACTGAAGCTTTCTTT
CASSADRGLTEAFF
>NA|NA|TRBJ2-1|TRBV28
TGTGCCAGCAGTTTACTCGTCAATGAGCAGTTCTTC
CASSLLVNEQFF
>NA|NA|TRBJ1-1|TRBV28
TGTGCCAGCAGTTCGGACCTGAGCAGGGGAACTGAAGCTTTCTTT
CASSSDLSRGTEAFF
>NA|TRBD2|TRBJ2-1|TRBV29-1
TGCAGCGTCGCTAGCGGGGGGCGTAATGAGCAGTTCTTC
CSVASGGRNEQFF
>NA|TRBD1|TRBJ1-2|TRBV15
TGTGCCACCAGCAGAGTGGGGTCAGGGGGACACTATGGCTACACCTTC
CATSRVGSGGHYGYTF
>NA|NA|TRBJ2-5|TRBV2
TGTGCCAGCACCCACAACGAGGTATATGGCTGGGGGGAACAAGAGACCCAGTACTTC
CASTHNEVYGWGEQETQYF
>NA|TRBD2|TRBJ2-3|TRBV9
TGTGCCAGCAGCGTAGAGACTAGCGGGGGTTGGAACACAGATACGCAGTATTTT
CASSVETSGGWNTDTQYF
>NA|NA|TRBJ2-2|TRBV11-2
TGTGCCAGCAGCCCAGTTGGTGCAGGGGAGCTGTTTTTT
CASSPVGAGELFF
>NA|NA|TRBJ1-1|TRBV6-5
TGTGCCAGCAGACAGGGATCTGAAGCTTTCTTT
CASRQGSEAFF
>NA|NA|TRBJ1-2|TRBV6-5
TGTGCCAGCAGTTACTCTAGGGGGGGAGATGGCTACACCTTC
CASSYSRGGDGYTF
>NA|TRBD1|TRBJ2-2|TRBV5-1
TGCGCCAGCAGCATCCGGACAGGGGGCATTGCCGGGGAGCTGTTTTTT
CASSIRTGGIAGELFF
>NA|NA|TRBJ2-5|TRBV11-1
TGTGCCAGCAGCCTTCCCAGGGCCCAAGAGACCCAGTACTTC
CASSLPRAQETQYF
>NA|TRBD1|TRBJ2-2|TRBV6-1
TGTGCCAGCAGTGAAGTCCTGAAGACAGGGACCGGGGAGCTGTTTTTT
CASSEVLKTGTGELFF
>NA|TRBD1|TRBJ2-4|TRBV10-3
TGTGCCATCAGTGAGTGGTCAGGGGGACGATCTAAAAACATTCAGTACTTC
CAISEWSGGRSKNIQYF
>NA|TRBD1|TRBJ1-2|TRBV7-2
TGTGCCAGCAGCTCGCATCCCGGGACAGTAAACTATGGCTACACCTTC
CASSSHPGTVNYGYTF
>few|NA|TRBJ1-2|TRBV5-1
TGCGCCAGCAGCTTGGGTCGGGGGGCAATGGACTATGGCTACACCTTC
CASSLGRGAMDYGYTF
>NA|NA|TRBJ1-5|TRBV4-1
TGCGCCAGCAGCCAAGATAGAGGAGGCTATAGCAATCAGCCCCAGCATTTT
CASSQDRGGYSNQPQHF
>once|TRBD2|TRBJ2-1|TRBV4-2
TGTGCCAGCAGCCAAGATTCCTCCAGCGGGGGGGCTCCATCCTACAATGAGCAGTTCTTC
CASSQDSSSGGAPSYNEQFF
>NA|NA|TRBJ2-3|TRBV10-3
TGTGCCACTACGGGGGACGCTGGGACAGATACGCAGTATTTT
CATTGDAGTDTQYF
>NA|TRBD1|TRBJ2-7|TRBV28
TGTGCCAGCAGTTTAGCTCGTTCGGCAGGGGGTTTGGACGAGCAGTACTTC
CASSLARSAGGLDEQYF
>NA|NA|TRBJ2-1|TRBV29-1
TGCAGCGTTGTTTGGGCAACCTTCTCCTACAATGAGCAGTTCTTC
CSVVWATFSYNEQFF
>NA|TRBD2|TRBJ2-5|TRBV5-1
TGCGCCAGCAATGGCGGGGGGCTTCAAGAGACCCAGTACTTC
CASNGGGLQETQYF
>NA|TRBD1|TRBJ1-1|TRBV29-1
TGCAGCGTTGGAAGTGTAGGGGGCTTAGGCACTGAAGCTTTCTTT
CSVGSVGGLGTEAFF
>NA|NA|TRBJ2-7|TRBV28
TGTGCCAGCCGGGAAAACTACGAGCAGTACTTC
CASRENYEQYF
>few|TRBD1|TRBJ1-1|TRBV6-5
TGTGCCAGCAGTTACGCGACAGGGGCGATGAACACTGAAGCTTTCTTT
CASSYATGAMNTEAFF
>NA|TRBD1|TRBJ2-3|TRBV25-1
TGTGCCAGCAGTGACACAAGACAGGGGGTGGCAGATACGCAGTATTTT
CASSDTRQGVADTQYF
>NA|NA|TRBJ2-7|TRBV9
TGTGCCAGCAGCGCCCCAATGGGGCTAGCGTACGAGCAGTACTTC
CASSAPMGLAYEQYF
>NA|TRBD1|TRBJ2-7|TRBV19
TGTGCCAGTAGTACCGGGACAGGATTCCACGAGCAGTACTTC
CASSTGTGFHEQYF
>NA|NA|TRBJ2-1|TRBV21-1
TGTGCCAGCAGCAAGGCAGACAGCGGGGCTTCGTACAATGAGCAGTTCTTC
CASSKADSGASYNEQFF
>NA|TRBD1|TRBJ1-2|TRBV7-9
TGTGCCAGCAGCCCAGTGACAGGGGCCGCCGCATGGGGCTACACCTTC
CASSPVTGAAAWGYTF
>NA|NA|TRBJ2-5|TRBV27
TGTGCCAGCCGCCTGAGGGGGTTTGAGACCCAGTACTTC
CASRLRGFETQYF
>NA|NA|TRBJ2-7|TRBV7-2
TGTGCCAGCAGCTCTGAATTGAGCTCCTACGAGCAGTACTTC
CASSSELSSYEQYF
>NA|TRBD1|TRBJ1-5|TRBV7-9
TGTGCCAGCAGCTCAGGGGGCGGCAATCAGCCCCAGCATTTT
CASSSGGGNQPQHF
>NA|TRBD2|TRBJ2-3|TRBV4-2
TGTGCCAGCAGCCAAGGGACTAGCGGGGGGGTGTGGAGCACAGATACGCAGTATTTT
CASSQGTSGGVWSTDTQYF
>few|TRBD1|TRBJ1-5|TRBV7-9
TGTGCCAGCAGCCCGACAGGGGTAGGTGATCAGCCCCAGCATTTT
CASSPTGVGDQPQHF
>NA|TRBD2|TRBJ2-3|TRBV5-1
TGCGCCAGCAGCTCATCGGGACTAGCGGGAACAGATACGCAGTATTTT
CASSSSGLAGTDTQYF
>once|NA|TRBJ2-5|TRBV19
TGTGCCAGTAGTCCCGGGACAAAAGTGACCCAGTACTTC
CASSPGTKVTQYF
>NA|NA|TRBJ1-5|TRBV6-1
TGTGCCAGCAGTGAACATACACAGACCAATCAGCCCCAGCATTTT
CASSEHTQTNQPQHF
>NA|NA|TRBJ1-1|TRBV4-1
TGCGCCAGCAGCCAGACCCCACAGGGTATGAACACTGAAGCTTTCTTT
CASSQTPQGMNTEAFF
>NA|TRBD1|TRBJ1-1|TRBV9
TGTGCCAGCAGCGTATTAGGAGGACAGGGTAGCACTGAAGCTTTCTTT
CASSVLGGQGSTEAFF
>NA|TRBD1|TRBJ2-5|TRBV7-9
TGTGCCAGCAGTTTACCCCCGGGACAGGGAGAGACCCAGTACTTC
CASSLPPGQGETQYF
>NA|NA|TRBJ2-5|TRBV7-6
TGTGCCAGCAGCCGGGTGGGGGGTCTCCTCTACAAAGAGACCCAGTACTTC
CASSRVGGLLYKETQYF
>NA|NA|TRBJ1-5|TRBV5-6
TGTGCCAGCAGCTTGAGTCTCCAGGGAAACCTCAATCAGCCCCAGCATTTT
CASSLSLQGNLNQPQHF
>NA|NA|TRBJ1-2|TRBV7-6
TGTGCCAGCAGCTTAGCCGCAGGGATCTATGGCTACACCTTC
CASSLAAGIYGYTF